The clone carrying this T cell receptor beta chain has only a few counts. TCRdb ran MiXCR on the 5' RACE reads and lists one entry per CDR3 protein. The sample gives about 430,000 distinct CDR3 sequences, 20% to 30% of which show up once; around 9.5% is in the top ten. This record comes from a study of T-cell memory formation after mild COVID-19. This CDR3 spans 16 amino acids. Germline V gives CDR1 SGHRS, CDR2 YFSETQ. V shed 4 bases and J 1 base; nucleotides not matched to a gene: 11. Sequences were obtained from PBMCs or a T cell subset sorted from them (not recorded which). V and J are TRBV5-1 and TRBJ2-7, with 7 nucleotides matching TRBD2. This sequence was found in an adult woman who had mild COVID-19 (a few samples of this study predate the infection). Cell type and time point are not known. The CDR3 here is CASSANPSGPSYEQYF. The CDR3 DNA reads as TGCGCCAGCAGCGCCAACCCTAGCGGCCCTTCCTACGAGCAGTACTTC.